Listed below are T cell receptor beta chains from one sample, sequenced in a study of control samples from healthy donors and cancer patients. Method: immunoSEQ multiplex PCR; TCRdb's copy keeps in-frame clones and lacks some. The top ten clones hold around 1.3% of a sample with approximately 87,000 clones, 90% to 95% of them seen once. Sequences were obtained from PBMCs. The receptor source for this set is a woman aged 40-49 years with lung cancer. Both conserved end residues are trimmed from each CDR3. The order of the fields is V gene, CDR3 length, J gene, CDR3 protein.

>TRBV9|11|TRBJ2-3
ASSADSADTQY
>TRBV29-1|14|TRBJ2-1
SVEALGGGSYNEQF
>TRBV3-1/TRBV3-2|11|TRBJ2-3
ASSHPILGNRY
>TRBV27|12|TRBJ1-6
ASSLQGWNSPLH
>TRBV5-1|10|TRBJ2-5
ASSLAGETQY
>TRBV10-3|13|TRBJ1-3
ASTTGGRSGNTIY
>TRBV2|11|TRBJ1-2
AAKDRRNYGYT
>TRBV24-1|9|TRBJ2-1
ATSENNEQF
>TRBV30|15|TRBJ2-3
AFGGLRDHLGTDTQY
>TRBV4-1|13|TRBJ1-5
ASSQVGTGNQPQH
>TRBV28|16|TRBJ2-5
ASSLVRGTSGNQETQY
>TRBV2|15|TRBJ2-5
ASSKLAGGILGETQY
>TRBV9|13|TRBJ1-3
ASSVGQANGNTIY
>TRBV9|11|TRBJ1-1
ASSVEGRAKAF
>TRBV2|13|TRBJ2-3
ASSPTSGGADTQY
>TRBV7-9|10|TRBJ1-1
ASSFSPGPLS
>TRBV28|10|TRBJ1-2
ASSLAGDGYT
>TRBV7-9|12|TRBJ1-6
ASSLDRGASPLH
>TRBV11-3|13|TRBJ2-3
ASSLGAQGTDTQY
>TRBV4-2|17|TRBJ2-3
ASSQDYMLLAGGADTQY
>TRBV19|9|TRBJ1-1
ASSIGLEAF
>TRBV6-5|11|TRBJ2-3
ASSRGPPDTQY
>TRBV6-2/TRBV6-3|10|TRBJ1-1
ASSYSTSEAF
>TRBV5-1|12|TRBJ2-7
ASSTGTLDYEQY
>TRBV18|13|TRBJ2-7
ASSLGLAGAYEQY
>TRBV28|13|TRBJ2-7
ASSTRDALPDEQY
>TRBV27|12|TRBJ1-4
ASSLYRSNEKLF
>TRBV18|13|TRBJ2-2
ASSPGNANTGELF
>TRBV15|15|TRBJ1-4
ATSGSRKQGLSEKLF
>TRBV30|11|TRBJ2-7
AWMGGGSYEQY
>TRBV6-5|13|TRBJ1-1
ASSHSWTEPTEAF
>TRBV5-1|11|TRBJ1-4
ASSLLANEKLF
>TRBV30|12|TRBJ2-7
ASSPSYSSYEQY
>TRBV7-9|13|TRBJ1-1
ASSPRQVLNTEAF
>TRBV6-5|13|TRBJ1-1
ASEFVFDRNTEAF
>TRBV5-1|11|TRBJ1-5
ASSLAEGQPQH
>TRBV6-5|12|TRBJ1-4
ASSYGSKNEKLF
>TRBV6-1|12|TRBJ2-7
ASSSPGGAYEQY
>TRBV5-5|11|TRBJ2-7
ASSLANPYEQY
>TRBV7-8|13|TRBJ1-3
ASSLARGVGNTIY
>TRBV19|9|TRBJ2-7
AVWTGDEQY
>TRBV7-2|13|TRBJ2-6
ASSSPLSGANVLT
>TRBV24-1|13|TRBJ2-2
ATSLGTIGPGELF
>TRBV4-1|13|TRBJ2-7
ASSQLGTASYEQY
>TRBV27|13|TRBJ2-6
ASSFTISGANVLT
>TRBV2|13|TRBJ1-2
ASSRDRASNYGYT